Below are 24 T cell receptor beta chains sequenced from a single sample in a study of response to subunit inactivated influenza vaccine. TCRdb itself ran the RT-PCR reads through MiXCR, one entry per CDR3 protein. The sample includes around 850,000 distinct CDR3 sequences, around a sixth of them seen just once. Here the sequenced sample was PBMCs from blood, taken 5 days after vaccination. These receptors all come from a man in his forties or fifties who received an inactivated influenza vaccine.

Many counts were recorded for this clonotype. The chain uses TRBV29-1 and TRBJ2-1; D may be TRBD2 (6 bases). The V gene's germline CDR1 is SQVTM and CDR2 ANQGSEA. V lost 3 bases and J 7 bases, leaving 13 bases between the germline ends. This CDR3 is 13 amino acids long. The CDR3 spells CSVEITGGNEQFF. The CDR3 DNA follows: TGCAGCGTTGAGATTACTGGAGGGAATGAGCAGTTCTTC.

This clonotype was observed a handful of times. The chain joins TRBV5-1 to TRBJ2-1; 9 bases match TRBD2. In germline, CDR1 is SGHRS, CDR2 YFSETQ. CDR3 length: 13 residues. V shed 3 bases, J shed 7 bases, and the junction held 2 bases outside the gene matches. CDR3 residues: CASSWTSVNEQFF. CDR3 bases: TGCGCCAGCAGCTGGACTAGCGTGAATGAGCAGTTCTTC. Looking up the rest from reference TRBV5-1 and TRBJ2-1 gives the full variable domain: KAGVTQTPRYLIKTRGQQVTLSCSPISGHRSVSWYQQTPGQGLQFLFEYFSETQRNKGNFPGRFSGRQFSNSRSEMNVSTLELGDSALYLCASSWTSVNEQFFGPGTRLTVL.

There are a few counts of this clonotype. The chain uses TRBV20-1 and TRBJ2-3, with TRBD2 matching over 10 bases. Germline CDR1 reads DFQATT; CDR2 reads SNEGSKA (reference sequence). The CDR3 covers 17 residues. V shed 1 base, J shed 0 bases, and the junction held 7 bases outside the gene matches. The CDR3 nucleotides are TGCAGTGCTAGAGGTCGGACTAGCGGCCAGAGCACAGATACGCAGTATTTT. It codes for CSARGRTSGQSTDTQYF.

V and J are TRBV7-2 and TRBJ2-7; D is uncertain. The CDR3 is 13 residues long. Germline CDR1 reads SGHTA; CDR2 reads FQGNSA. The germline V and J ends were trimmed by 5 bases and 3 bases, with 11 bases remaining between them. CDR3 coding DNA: TGTGCCAGCAGCGCCCCAACACGCTACGAGCAGTACTTC. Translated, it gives CASSAPTRYEQYF.

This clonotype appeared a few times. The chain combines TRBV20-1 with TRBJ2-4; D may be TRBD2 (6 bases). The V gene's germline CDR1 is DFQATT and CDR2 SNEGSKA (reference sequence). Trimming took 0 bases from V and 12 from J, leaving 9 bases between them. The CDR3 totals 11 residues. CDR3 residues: CSARDRGNQYF. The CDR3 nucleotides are TGCAGTGCTAGAGATCGGGGGAATCAGTACTTC.

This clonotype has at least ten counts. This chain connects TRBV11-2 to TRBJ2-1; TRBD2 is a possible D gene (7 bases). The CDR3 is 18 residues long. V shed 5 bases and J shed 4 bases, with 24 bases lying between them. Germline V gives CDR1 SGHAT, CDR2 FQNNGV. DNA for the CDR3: TGTGCCAGCAGCCCACTGATGACAGGACCTAGCGGATACAATGAGCAGTTCTTC. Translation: CASSPLMTGPSGYNEQFF.

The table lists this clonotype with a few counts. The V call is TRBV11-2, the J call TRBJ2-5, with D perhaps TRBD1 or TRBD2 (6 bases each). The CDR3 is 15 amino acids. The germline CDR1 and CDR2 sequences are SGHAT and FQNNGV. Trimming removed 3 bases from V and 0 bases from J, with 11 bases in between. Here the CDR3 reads CASSFGGGYQETQYF. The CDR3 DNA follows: TGTGCCAGCAGCTTCGGGGGCGGGTACCAAGAGACCCAGTACTTC. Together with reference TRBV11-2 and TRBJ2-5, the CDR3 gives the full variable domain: EAGVAQSPRYKIIEKRQSVAFWCNPISGHATLYWYQQILGQGPKLLIQFQNNGVVDDSQLPKDRFSAERLKGVDSTLKIQPAKLEDSAVYLCASSFGGGYQETQYFGPGTRLLVL.

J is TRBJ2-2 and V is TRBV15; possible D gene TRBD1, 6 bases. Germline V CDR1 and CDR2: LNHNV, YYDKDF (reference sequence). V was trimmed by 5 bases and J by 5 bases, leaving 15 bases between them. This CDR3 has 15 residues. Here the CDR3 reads CATSQIQGSTGELFF. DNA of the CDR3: TGTGCCACCAGCCAAATACAGGGAAGTACCGGGGAGCTGTTTTTT.

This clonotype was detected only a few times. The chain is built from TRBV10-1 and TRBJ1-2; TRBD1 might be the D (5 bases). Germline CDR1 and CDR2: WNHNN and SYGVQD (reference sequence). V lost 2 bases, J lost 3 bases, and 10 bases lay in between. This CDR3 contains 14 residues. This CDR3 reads CASSEAGYDYGYTF. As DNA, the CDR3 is TGCGCCAGCAGTGAGGCAGGGTACGACTATGGCTACACCTTC.

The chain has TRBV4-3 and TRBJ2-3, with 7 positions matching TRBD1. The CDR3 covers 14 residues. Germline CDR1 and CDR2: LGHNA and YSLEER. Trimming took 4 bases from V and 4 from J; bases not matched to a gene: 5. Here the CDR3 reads CASSRQTGSDTQYF. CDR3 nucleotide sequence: TGCGCCAGCAGCCGACAGACAGGGTCAGATACGCAGTATTTT.

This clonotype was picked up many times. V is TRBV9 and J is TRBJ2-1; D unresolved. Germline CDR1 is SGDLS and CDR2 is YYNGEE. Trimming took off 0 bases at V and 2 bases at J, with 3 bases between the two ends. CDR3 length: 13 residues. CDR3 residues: CASSVGTYNEQFF. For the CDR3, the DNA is TGTGCCAGCAGCGTAGGGACCTACAATGAGCAGTTCTTC.

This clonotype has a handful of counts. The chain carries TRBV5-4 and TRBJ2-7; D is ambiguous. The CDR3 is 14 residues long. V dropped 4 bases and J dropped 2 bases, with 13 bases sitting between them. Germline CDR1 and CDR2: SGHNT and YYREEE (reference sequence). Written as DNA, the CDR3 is TGTGCCAGCAGCAACCAAGACGTTACCTACGAGCAGTACTTC. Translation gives CASSNQDVTYEQYF.

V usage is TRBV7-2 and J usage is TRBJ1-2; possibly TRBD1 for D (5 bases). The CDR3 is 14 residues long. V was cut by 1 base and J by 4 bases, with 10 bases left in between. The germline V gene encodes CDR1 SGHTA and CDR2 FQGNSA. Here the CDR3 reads CASSLDGAFYGYTF. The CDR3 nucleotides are TGTGCCAGCAGCTTAGACGGGGCCTTCTATGGCTACACCTTC.

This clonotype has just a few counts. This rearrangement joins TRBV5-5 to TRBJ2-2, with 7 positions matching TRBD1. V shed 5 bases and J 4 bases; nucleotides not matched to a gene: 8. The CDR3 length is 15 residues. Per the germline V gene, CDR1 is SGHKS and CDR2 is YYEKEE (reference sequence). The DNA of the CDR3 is TGTGCCAGCAGGTTGACAGGGCCGATCACCGGGGAGCTGTTTTTT. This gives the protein CASRLTGPITGELFF. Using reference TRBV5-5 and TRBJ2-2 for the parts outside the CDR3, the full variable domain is DAGVTQSPTHLIKTRGQQVTLRCSPISGHKSVSWYQQVLGQGPQFIFQYYEKEERGRGNFPDRFSARQFPNYSSELNVNALLLGDSALYLCASRLTGPITGELFFGEGSRLTVL.

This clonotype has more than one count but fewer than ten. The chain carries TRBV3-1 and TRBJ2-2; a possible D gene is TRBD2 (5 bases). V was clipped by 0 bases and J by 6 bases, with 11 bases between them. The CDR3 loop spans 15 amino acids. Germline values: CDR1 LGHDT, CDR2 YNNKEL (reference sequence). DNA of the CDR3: TGTGCCAGCAGCCAAGATCTAACTAGACCCGGGGAGCTGTTTTTT. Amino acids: CASSQDLTRPGELFF.

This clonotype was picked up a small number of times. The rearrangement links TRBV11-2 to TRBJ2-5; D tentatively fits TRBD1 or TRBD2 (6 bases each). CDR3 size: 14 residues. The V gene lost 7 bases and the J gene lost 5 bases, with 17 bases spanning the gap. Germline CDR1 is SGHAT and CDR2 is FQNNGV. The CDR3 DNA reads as TGTGCCAGCACCCCCACCGGGGGCAGGGAGACCCAGTACTTC. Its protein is CASTPTGGRETQYF.

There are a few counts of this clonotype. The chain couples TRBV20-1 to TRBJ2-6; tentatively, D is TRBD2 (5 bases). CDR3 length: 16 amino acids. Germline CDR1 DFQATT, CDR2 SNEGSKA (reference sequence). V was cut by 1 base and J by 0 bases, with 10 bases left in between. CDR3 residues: CSARAPAGSGANVLTF. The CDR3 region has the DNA TGCAGTGCTAGAGCCCCGGCGGGCTCTGGGGCCAACGTCCTGACTTTC.

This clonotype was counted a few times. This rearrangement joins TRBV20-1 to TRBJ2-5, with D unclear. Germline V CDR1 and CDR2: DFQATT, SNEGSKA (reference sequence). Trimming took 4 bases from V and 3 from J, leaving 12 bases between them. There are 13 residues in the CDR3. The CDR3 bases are TGCAGTGCTACCCGGACCTACAAAGAGACCCAGTACTTC. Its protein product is CSATRTYKETQYF.

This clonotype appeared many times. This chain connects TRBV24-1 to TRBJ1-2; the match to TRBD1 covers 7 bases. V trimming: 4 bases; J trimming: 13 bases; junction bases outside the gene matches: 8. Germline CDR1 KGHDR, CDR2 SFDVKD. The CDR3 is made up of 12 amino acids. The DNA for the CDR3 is TGTGCCACCAGTGAACAGGGGTGGAGGTTCACCTTC. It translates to CATSEQGWRFTF.

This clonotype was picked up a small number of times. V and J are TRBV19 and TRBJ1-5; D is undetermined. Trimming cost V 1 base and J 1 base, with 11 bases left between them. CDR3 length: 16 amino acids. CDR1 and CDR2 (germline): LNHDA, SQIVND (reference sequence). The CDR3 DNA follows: TGTGCCAGTAGTATAGCCCTCAGACAAAGCAATCAGCCCCAGCATTTT. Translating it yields CASSIALRQSNQPQHF.

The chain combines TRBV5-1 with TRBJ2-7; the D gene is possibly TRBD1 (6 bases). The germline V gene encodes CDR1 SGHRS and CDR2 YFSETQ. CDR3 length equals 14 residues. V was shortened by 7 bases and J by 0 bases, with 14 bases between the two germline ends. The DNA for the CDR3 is TGCGCCAGCGGCACCGGGACACTCTCCTACGAGCAGTACTTC. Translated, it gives CASGTGTLSYEQYF.

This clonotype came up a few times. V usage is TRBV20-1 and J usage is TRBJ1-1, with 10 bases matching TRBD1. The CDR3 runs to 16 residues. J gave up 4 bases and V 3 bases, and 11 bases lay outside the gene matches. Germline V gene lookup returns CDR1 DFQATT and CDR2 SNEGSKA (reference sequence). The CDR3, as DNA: TGCAGTGCTAGTAAGGGACAGGGGTGGCAGGGCACTGAAGCTTTCTTT. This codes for CSASKGQGWQGTEAFF.

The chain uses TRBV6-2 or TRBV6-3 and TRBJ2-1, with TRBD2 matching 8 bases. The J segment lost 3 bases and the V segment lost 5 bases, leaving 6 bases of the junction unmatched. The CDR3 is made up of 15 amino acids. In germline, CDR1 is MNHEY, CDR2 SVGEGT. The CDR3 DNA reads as TGTGCCAGCAGTCCACGGGGGGGAATCTACAATGAGCAGTTCTTC. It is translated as CASSPRGGIYNEQFF.

CDR3 coding DNA: TGTGCCACCGAGATGGGGGCGAGTGAGACCGGGGAGCTGTTTTTT. It is translated as CATEMGASETGELFF. This chain connects TRBV10-3 to TRBJ2-2; D is perhaps TRBD1 (6 bases). Germline V gives CDR1 ENHRY, CDR2 SYGVKD. V lost 10 bases, J lost 5 bases, and 20 bases lay in between. The CDR3 runs to 15 residues.